The next 2 T cell receptor beta chains were all read from a single sample in a study of control samples from healthy donors and cancer patients. This table comes from immunoSEQ multiplex PCR, and its TCRdb copy is limited to in-frame clones, with some not included. The sample includes approximately 82,000 clones, approximately 89% of them seen just once. The sample consisted of blood. These receptors all come from a middle-aged man in good health.

This chain connects TRBV11-1 to TRBJ2-2, with 9 bases fitting TRBD1. V lost 8 bases, J lost 5 bases, and 9 bases stayed unmatched. Germline-derived CDR1 and CDR2 are SGHAT and FQDESV (reference sequence). The CDR3 has 15 amino acids. CDR3 protein: CASGRTGANTGELFF. The CDR3 coding sequence is TGTGCCAGCGGAAGGACAGGGGCTAATACCGGGGAGCTGTTTTTT.

J is TRBJ1-2 and V is TRBV12-3 or TRBV12-4; 11 nucleotides agree with TRBD1. The CDR3 runs 13 residues. Losses at the gene ends were 4 bases for V and 12 bases for J; bases not matched to a gene: 7. The CDR3 nucleotides read TGTGCCAGCAGTTCCAGGGACAGGGGGAATCACACCTTC. Translated: CASSSRDRGNHTF.